This section outlines one TCR beta chain sequence together with its context. The CDR3 spans 13 residues. Trimming pared 0 bases from V and 0 bases from J, leaving 6 bases between. Germline values: CDR1 DFQATT, CDR2 SNEGSKA (reference sequence). The data were taken from a study of prognosis after radiotherapy for stage I lung cancer. Genomic DNA served as the source from which two-round multiplex PCR generated TCR beta CDR3 amplicons. Amplification in first-round PCR relied on primers specific to each TRBV and TRBJ gene. Universal primers were used in the second round of PCR. TCRdb redid the calling of the multiplex PCR reads with MiXCR, one entry per CDR3 protein. The repertoire holds over 20,000 distinct CDR3 sequences, 30% to 45% seen once, with 55% to 65% in the top ten.

Sequenced material: PBMCs, taken before or after stereotactic body radiation therapy (not recorded which). The sequence was collected from a donor aged 50 or older with non-small cell lung cancer. The chain uses TRBV20-1 and TRBJ2-7; D not resolved. CDR3 sequence: CSARDGYSYEQYF. The CDR3 DNA is TGCAGTGCTAGAGACGGCTACTCCTACGAGCAGTACTTC.